This T cell receptor (beta chain) was sequenced during a study of cytomegalovirus exposure and HLA in healthy donors. General observations from the study: With further analysis later on, most CMV-associated TCR beta chains appeared HLA-restricted.

Primers for the PCR totalled 60 Vbeta and 13 Jbeta. TCRdb's table, derived via immunoSEQ multiplex PCR, lists solely in-frame clones and lacks some. The repertoire has 120,000 or so clones, approximately 15% of them found once; the top ten carry 1.9%. A few counts support this clone. As yet, its antigen is unknown. Unmatched junction bases numbered 3, after V lost 8 bases and J lost 11 bases. CDR1 is SGDLS and CDR2 is YYNGEE in the germline V gene. The CDR3 has 10 residues. The sequenced material came from PBMCs. This chain uses TRBV9 with TRBJ2-2, with 7 bases aligning to TRBD2. This clonotype was obtained from a young woman in good health and CMV-seronegative. In nucleotides, the CDR3 is TGTGCCAGTGGGGGGGGTGAGCTGTTTTTT. Its protein product is CASGGGELFF.